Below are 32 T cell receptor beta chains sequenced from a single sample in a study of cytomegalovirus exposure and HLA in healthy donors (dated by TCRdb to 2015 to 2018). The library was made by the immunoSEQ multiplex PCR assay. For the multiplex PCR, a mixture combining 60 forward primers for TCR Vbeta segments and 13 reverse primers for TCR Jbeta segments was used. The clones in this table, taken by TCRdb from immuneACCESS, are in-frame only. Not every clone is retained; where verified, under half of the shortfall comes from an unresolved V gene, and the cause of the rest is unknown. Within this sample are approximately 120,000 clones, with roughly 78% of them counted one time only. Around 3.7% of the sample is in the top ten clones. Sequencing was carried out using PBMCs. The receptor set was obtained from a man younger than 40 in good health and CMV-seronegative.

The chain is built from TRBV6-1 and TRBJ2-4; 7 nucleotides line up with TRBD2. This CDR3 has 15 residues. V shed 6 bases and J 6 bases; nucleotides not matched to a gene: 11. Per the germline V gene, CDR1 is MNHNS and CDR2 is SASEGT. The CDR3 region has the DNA TGTGCCAGCAGCGAGCTGGGGGGGGGTAGAAACATTCAGTACTTC. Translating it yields CASSELGGGRNIQYF.

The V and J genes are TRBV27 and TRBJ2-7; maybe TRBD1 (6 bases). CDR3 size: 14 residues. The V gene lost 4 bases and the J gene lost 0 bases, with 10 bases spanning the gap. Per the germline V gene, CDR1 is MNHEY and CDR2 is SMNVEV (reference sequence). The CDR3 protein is CASSSTGSSYEQYF. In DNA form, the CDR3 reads TGTGCCAGCAGTTCTACAGGGAGCTCCTACGAGCAGTACTTC.

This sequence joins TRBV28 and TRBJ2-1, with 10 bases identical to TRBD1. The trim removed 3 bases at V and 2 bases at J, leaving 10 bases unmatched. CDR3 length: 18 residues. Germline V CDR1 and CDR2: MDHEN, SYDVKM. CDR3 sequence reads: CASSFLSGQGVPYNEQFF. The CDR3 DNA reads TGTGCCAGCAGTTTTCTCTCCGGACAGGGGGTTCCCTACAATGAGCAGTTCTTC.

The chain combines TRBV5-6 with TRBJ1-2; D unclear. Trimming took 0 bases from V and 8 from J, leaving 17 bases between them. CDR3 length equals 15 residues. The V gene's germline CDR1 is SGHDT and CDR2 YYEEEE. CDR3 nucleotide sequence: TGTGCCAGCAGCTTGGAGTTAAATAGGGCGGGGGGCTACACCTTC. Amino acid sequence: CASSLELNRAGGYTF.

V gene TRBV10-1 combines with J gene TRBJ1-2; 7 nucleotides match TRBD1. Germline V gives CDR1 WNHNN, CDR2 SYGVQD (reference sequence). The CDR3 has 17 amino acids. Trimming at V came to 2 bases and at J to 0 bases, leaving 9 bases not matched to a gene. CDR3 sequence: CASSEPERDRTNYGYTF. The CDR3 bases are TGCGCCAGCAGTGAGCCGGAGAGGGACAGAACTAACTATGGCTACACCTTC.

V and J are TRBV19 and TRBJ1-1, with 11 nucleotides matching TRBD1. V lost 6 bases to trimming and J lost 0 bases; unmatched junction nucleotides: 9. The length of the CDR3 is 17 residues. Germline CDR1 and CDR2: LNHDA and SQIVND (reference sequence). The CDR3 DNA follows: TGTGCCAGTAGCTGGAGTAGGGGACAGGGGGTGAACACTGAAGCTTTCTTT. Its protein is CASSWSRGQGVNTEAFF.

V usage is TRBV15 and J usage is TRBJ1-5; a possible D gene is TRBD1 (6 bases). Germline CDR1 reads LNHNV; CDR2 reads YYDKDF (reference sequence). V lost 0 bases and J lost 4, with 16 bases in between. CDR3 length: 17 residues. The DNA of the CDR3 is TGTGCCACCAGCAGAGATAGGGGGAGACCGCTTAATCAGCCCCAGCATTTT. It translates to CATSRDRGRPLNQPQHF.

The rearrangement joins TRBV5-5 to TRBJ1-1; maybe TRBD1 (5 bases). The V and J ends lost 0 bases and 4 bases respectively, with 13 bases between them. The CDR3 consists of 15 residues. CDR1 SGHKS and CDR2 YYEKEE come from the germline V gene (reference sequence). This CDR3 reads CASSLVGQGGTEAFF. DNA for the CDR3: TGTGCCAGCAGCTTGGTAGGGCAGGGAGGCACTGAAGCTTTCTTT.

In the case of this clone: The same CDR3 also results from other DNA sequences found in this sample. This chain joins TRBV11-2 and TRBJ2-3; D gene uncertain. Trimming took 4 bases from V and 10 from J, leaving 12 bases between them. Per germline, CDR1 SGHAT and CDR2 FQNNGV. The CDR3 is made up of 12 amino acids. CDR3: CASSYNRDAQYF. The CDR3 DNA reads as TGTGCCAGCAGCTACAACAGAGACGCGCAGTATTTT.

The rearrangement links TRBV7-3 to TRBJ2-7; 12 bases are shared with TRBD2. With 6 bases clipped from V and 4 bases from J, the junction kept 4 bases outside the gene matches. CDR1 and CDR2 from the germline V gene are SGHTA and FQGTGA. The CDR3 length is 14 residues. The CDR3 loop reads CASSRLAGVYEQYF. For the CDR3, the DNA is TGTGCCAGCAGTCGACTAGCGGGGGTTTACGAGCAGTACTTC.

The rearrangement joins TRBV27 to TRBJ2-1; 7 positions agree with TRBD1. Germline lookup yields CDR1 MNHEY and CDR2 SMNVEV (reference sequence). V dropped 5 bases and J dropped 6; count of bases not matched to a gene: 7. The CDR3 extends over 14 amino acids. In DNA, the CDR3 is TGTGCCAGCAGTAATAACAGGGGAAGCAATGAGCAGTTCTTC. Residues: CASSNNRGSNEQFF.

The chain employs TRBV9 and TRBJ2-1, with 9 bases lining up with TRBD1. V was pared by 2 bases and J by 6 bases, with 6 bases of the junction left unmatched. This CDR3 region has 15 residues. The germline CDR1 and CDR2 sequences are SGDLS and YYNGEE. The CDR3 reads CASSVGQGPGNEQFF. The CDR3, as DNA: TGTGCCAGCAGCGTCGGACAGGGGCCGGGCAATGAGCAGTTCTTC.

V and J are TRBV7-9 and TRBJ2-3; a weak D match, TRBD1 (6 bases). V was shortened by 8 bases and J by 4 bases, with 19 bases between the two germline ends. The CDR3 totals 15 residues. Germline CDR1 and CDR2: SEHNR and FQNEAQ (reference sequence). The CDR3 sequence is CASGSPSRGSDTQYF. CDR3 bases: TGTGCCAGCGGTTCCCCCTCAAGGGGGTCAGATACGCAGTATTTT.

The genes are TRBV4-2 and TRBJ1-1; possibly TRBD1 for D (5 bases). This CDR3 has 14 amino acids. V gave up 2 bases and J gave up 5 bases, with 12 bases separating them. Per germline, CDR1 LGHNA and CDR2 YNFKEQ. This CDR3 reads CASSQRGSKTEAFF. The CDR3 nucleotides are TGTGCCAGCAGCCAAAGGGGCAGCAAGACTGAAGCTTTCTTT.

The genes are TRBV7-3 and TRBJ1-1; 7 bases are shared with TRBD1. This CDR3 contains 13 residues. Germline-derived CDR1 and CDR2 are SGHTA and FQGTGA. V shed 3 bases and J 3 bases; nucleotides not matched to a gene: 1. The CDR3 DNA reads TGTGCCAGCAGCTTCACAGGGGACACTGAAGCTTTCTTT. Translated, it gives CASSFTGDTEAFF.

CDR3 protein: CASSDPRGGYNEQFF. CDR3 nucleotides: TGCGCCAGCAGCGACCCTAGAGGGGGTTACAATGAGCAGTTCTTC. The rearrangement uses TRBV10-1 and TRBJ2-1; perhaps TRBD1 as D (6 bases). Per the germline V gene, CDR1 is WNHNN and CDR2 is SYGVQD (reference sequence). The CDR3 spans 15 residues. Trimming pared 6 bases from V and 4 bases from J, leaving 16 bases between.

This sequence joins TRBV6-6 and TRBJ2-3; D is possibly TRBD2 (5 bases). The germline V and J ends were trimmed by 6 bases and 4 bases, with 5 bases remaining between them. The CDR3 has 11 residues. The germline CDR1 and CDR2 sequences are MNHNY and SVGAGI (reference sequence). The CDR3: CASRRADTQYF. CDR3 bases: TGTGCCAGCAGGAGGGCAGATACGCAGTATTTT.

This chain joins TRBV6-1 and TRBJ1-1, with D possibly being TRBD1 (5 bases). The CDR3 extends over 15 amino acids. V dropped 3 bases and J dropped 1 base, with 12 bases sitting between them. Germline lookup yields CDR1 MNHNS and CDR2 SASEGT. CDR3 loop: CASSDPGTSNTEAFF. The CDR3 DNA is TGTGCCAGCAGTGATCCGGGGACTTCGAACACTGAAGCTTTCTTT.

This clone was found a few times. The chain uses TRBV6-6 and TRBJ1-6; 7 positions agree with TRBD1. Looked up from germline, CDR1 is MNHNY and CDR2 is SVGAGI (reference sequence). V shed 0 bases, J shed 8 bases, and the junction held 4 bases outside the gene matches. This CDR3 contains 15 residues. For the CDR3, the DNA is TGTGCCAGCAGTTACTCCGCCAGGGGGGATTCACCCCTCCACTTT. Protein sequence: CASSYSARGDSPLHF.

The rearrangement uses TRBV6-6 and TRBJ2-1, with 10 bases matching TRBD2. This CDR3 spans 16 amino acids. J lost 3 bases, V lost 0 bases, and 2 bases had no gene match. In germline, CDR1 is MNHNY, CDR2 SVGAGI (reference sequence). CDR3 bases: TGTGCCAGCAGTTACTCTAGCGGGGGGCTCTACAATGAGCAGTTCTTC. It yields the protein CASSYSSGGLYNEQFF.

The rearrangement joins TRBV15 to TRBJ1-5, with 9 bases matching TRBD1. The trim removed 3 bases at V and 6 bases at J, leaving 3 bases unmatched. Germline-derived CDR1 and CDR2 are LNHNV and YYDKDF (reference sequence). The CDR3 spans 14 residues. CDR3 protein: CATSRGTGSQPQHF. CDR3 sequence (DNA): TGTGCCACCAGCAGGGGGACAGGGAGTCAGCCCCAGCATTTT.

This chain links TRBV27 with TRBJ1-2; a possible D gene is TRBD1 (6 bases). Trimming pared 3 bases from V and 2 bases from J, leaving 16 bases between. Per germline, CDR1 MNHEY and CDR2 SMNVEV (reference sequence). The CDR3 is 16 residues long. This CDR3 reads CASSFGLGRGNYGYTF. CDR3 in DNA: TGTGCCAGCAGTTTCGGATTGGGCAGGGGAAACTATGGCTACACCTTC.

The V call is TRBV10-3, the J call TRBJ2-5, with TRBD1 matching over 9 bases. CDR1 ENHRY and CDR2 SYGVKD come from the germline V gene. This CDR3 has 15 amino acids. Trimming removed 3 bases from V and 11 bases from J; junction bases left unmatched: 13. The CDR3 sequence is CAISDPDRGKGEQYF. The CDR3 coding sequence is TGTGCCATCAGTGATCCGGACAGGGGAAAAGGGGAGCAGTACTTC.

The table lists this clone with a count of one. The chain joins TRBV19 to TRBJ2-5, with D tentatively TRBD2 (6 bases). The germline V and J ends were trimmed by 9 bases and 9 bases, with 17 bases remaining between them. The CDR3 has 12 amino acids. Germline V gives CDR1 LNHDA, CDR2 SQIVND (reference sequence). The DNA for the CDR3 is TGTGCCAGCAAGAACCGGGACTCGGCCCAGTACTTC. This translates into CASKNRDSAQYF.

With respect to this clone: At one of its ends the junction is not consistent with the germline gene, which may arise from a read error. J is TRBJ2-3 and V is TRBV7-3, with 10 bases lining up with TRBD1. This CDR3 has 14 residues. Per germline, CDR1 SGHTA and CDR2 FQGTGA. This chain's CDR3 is CSSSSTGGRNTQYF. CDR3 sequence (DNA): TGTTCCAGCAGCTCGACAGGGGGCAGGAATACGCAGTATTTT. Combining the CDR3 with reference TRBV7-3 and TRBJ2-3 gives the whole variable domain GAGVSQTPSNKVTEKGKYVELRCDPISGHTALYWYRQSLGQGPEFLIYFQGTGAADDSGLPNDRFFAVRPEGSVSTLKIQRTERGDSAVYLCSSSSTGGRNTQYFGPGTRLTVL.

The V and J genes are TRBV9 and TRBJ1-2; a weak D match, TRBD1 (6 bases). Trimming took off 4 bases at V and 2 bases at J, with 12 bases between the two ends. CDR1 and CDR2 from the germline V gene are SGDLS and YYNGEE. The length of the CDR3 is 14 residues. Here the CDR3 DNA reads TGTGCCAGCAGCACCACCGGACAGAACTATGGCTACACCTTC. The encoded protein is CASSTTGQNYGYTF.

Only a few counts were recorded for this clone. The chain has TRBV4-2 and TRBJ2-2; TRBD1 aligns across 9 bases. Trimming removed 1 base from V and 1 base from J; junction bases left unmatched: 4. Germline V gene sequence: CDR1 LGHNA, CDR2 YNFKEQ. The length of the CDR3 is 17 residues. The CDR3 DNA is TGTGCCAGCAGCCAAGTGACGGACAGGGGGAACACCGGGGAGCTGTTTTTT. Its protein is CASSQVTDRGNTGELFF.

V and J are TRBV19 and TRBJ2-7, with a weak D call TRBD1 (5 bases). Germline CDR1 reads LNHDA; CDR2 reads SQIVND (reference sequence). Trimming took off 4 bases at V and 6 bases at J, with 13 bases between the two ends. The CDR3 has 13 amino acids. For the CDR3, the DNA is TGTGCCAGTAGTACGACCAGGGTGGGCGAGCAGTACTTC. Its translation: CASSTTRVGEQYF.

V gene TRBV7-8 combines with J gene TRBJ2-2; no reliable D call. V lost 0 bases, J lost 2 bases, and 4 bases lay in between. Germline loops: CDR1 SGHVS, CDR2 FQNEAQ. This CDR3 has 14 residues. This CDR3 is CASSLARNTGELFF. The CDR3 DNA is TGTGCCAGCAGCTTAGCGCGTAACACCGGGGAGCTGTTTTTT.

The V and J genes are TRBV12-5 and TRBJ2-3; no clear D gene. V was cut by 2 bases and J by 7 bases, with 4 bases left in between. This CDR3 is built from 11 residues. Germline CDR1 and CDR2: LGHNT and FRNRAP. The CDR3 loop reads CASGLLYTQYF. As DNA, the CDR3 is TGTGCTAGTGGTTTGCTGTATACGCAGTATTTT.

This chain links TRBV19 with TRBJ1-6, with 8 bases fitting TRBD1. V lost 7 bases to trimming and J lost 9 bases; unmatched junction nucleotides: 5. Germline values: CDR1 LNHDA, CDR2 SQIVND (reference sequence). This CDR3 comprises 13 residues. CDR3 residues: CASKDRGGSPLHF. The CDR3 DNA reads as TGTGCCAGTAAAGACAGGGGTGGTTCACCCCTCCACTTT.

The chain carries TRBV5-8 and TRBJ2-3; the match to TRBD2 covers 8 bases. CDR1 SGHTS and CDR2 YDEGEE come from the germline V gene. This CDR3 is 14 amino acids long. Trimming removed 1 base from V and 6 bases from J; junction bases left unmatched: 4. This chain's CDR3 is CASSLIGRADTQYF. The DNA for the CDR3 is TGTGCCAGCAGCTTGATCGGGAGGGCGGATACGCAGTATTTT.